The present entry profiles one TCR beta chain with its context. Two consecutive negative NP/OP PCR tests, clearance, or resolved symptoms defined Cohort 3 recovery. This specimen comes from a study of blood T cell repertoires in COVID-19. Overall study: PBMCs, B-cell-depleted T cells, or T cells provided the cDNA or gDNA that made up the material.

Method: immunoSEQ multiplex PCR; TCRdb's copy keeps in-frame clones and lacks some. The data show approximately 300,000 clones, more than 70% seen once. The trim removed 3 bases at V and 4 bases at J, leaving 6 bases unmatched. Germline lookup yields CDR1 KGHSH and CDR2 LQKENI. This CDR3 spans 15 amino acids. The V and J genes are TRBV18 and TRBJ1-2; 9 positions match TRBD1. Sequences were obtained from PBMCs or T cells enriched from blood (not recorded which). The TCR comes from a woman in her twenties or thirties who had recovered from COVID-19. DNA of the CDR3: TGTGCCAGCTCACCGGGACAGGGCATCGCCTATGGCTACACCTTC. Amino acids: CASSPGQGIAYGYTF. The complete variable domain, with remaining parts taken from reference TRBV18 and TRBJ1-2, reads NAGVMQNPRHLVRRRGQEARLRCSPMKGHSHVYWYRQLPEEGLKFMVYLQKENIIDESGMPKERFSAEFPKEGPSILRIQQVVRGDSAAYFCASSPGQGIAYGYTFGSGTRLTVV.